The sequence of this T cell receptor (beta chain) was determined in a study of T cell changes during pregnancy in multiple sclerosis. This clone came up once. From germline, CDR1 is SGHAT and CDR2 FQNNGV. J was trimmed by 2 bases and V by 0 bases; bases with no gene match: 2. The CDR3 is 16 amino acids. This table comes from immunoSEQ multiplex PCR, and its TCRdb copy is limited to in-frame clones, with some not included. The sample carries around 100,000 clones, around nine tenths recorded once. V and J are TRBV11-2 and TRBJ2-1; TRBD1 matches 9 bases. This clonotype was obtained from a female donor in good health, enrolled as a control in a pregnancy study. The source material was peripheral blood, sampled in the second trimester of pregnancy. The CDR3 DNA follows: TGTGCCAGCAGCTTAGATGGGACAGGGACCTACAATGAGCAGTTCTTC. Amino acid sequence: CASSLDGTGTYNEQFF.